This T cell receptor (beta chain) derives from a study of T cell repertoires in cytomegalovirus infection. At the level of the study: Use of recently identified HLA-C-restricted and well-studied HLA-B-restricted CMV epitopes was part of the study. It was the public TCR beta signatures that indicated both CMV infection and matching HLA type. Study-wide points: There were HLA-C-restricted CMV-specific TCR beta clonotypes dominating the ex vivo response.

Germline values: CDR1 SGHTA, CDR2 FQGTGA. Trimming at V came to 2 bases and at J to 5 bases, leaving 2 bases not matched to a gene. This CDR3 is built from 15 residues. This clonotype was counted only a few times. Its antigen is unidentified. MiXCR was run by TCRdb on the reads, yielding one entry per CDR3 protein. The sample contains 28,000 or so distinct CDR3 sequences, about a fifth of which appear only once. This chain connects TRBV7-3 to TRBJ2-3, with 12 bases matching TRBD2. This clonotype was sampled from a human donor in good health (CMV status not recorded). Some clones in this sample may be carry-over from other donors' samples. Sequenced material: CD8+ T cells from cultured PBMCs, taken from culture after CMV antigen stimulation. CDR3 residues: CASSLSSGRGDTQYF. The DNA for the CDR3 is TGTGCCAGCAGCTTATCTAGCGGGAGGGGAGATACGCAGTATTTT.